The 18 T cell receptor beta chains reported below all come from one sample, sequenced in a study of OX40 agonist ivuxolimab in advanced cancers. Sequencing was performed with immunoSEQ multiplex PCR; in TCRdb, only in-frame clones are kept and a portion is missing. The sample has about 38,000 clones; 82% are singletons. Here the sequenced sample was CD4+ or CD8+ T cells sorted from blood, taken in a trial of the OX40 agonist ivuxolimab. The receptors shown here come from an adult with an advanced solid tumor such as melanoma, head and neck, liver or kidney cancer.

The V gene is TRBV19, the J gene TRBJ2-1; 7 nucleotides align to TRBD2. The CDR3 has 15 residues. The J segment lost 3 bases and the V segment lost 5 bases, leaving 7 bases of the junction unmatched. Per the germline V gene, CDR1 is LNHDA and CDR2 is SQIVND (reference sequence). Here the CDR3 DNA reads TGTGCCAGTAGTTCTGGGGGGGAGGTCTACAATGAGCAGTTCTTC. Residues: CASSSGGEVYNEQFF.

In this sample, this clone turned up a few times. The chain links TRBV7-6 to TRBJ2-1; 12 bases line up with TRBD2. The J segment lost 0 bases and the V segment lost 1 base, leaving 10 bases of the junction unmatched. Looked up from germline, CDR1 is SGHVS and CDR2 is FNYEAQ. The CDR3 is 20 amino acids. CDR3 residues: CASSLVGLAGGPNSYNEQFF. The CDR3, as DNA: TGTGCCAGCAGCTTAGTAGGGCTAGCGGGAGGGCCTAACTCCTACAATGAGCAGTTCTTC.

The chain recombines TRBV7-9 with TRBJ1-1; the match to TRBD1 covers 7 bases. Per the germline V gene, CDR1 is SEHNR and CDR2 is FQNEAQ (reference sequence). After removal of 3 bases from V and 7 bases from J, the junction contained 2 bases not matched to a gene. The CDR3 covers 12 residues. As DNA, the CDR3 is TGTGCCAGCAGCTTGGGACAGTTTGAAGCTTTCTTT. It codes for CASSLGQFEAFF.

The chain combines TRBV5-1 with TRBJ1-4, with TRBD1 matching 8 bases. Losses at the gene ends were 6 bases for V and 0 bases for J; bases not matched to a gene: 4. The germline gives CDR1 SGHRS, CDR2 YFSETQ. CDR3 length: 15 amino acids. As DNA, the CDR3 is TGCGCCAGCAACCCGACAGGGGCAACTAATGAAAAACTGTTTTTT. Protein sequence: CASNPTGATNEKLFF.

This clone appeared once. The chain carries TRBV28 and TRBJ2-3, with D tentatively TRBD2 (6 bases). Trimming took 6 bases from V and 1 from J, leaving 11 bases between them. The CDR3 has 14 amino acids. CDR1 is MDHEN, CDR2 SYDVKM, per germline. The CDR3 spells CASRNSGGTDTQYF. Written as DNA, the CDR3 is TGTGCCAGCAGGAACTCGGGAGGCACAGATACGCAGTATTTT.

V is TRBV2 and J is TRBJ2-7; 11 bases are shared with TRBD2. CDR1 is SNHLY, CDR2 FYNNEI, per germline. This CDR3 contains 15 residues. Trimming cost V 6 bases and J 3 bases; bases outside gene matches: 7. The CDR3 DNA reads as TGTGCCAGCAGGGAAAGACTAGCGGGATTCTACGAGCAGTACTTC. Translation gives CASRERLAGFYEQYF.

The CDR3 bases are TGTGCCTCCTCCGGGACAACTAATGAAAAACTGTTTTTT. Translating gives CASSGTTNEKLFF. The chain links TRBV30 to TRBJ1-4; D is ambiguous. Trimming shortened V by 7 bases and J by 0 bases, and 9 bases separated the two germline ends. The germline CDR1 and CDR2 sequences are GTSNPN and SVGIG (reference sequence). This CDR3 spans 13 amino acids.

A word on this clone: Germline is not matched at one junction end, which may reflect a read error. V is TRBV10-2 and J is TRBJ1-4; D is possibly TRBD1 (5 bases). The CDR3 contains 14 residues. Looked up from germline, CDR1 is WSHSY and CDR2 is SAAADI. This CDR3 is CTSSESGGNEKLFF. In DNA form, the CDR3 reads TGCACCAGCAGTGAGTCCGGGGGGAATGAAAAACTGTTTTTT.

This clone appeared once. CDR3 protein: CASSLGGDQPQHF. Here the CDR3 DNA reads TGTGCCAGCAGCTTAGGGGGGGATCAGCCCCAGCATTTT. V is TRBV5-4 and J is TRBJ1-5, with D possibly being TRBD1 (6 bases). Germline loops: CDR1 SGHNT, CDR2 YYREEE (reference sequence). Trimming stripped 2 bases from V and 5 bases from J, with 8 bases between. The CDR3 runs 13 residues.

The V call is TRBV29-1, the J call TRBJ2-7, with a possible D match to TRBD2 (6 bases). Germline V lookup: CDR1 SQVTM, CDR2 ANQGSEA. The CDR3 consists of 14 residues. Trimming shortened V by 6 bases and J by 3 bases, and 18 bases separated the two germline ends. DNA for the CDR3: TGCAGCGTGAAGCACGGGGGTTCTCGCTACGAGCAGTACTTC. Translated: CSVKHGGSRYEQYF.

In its sample, this clone was seen a few times. This chain connects TRBV10-3 to TRBJ2-5; D unresolved. V dropped 0 bases and J dropped 4 bases, with 9 bases sitting between them. Germline V lookup: CDR1 ENHRY, CDR2 SYGVKD. CDR3 length equals 14 residues. Here the CDR3 DNA reads TGTGCCATCAGTGAGTCGTCTAGTCGAGAGACCCAGTACTTC. Translation: CAISESSSRETQYF.

This clone has just one count. The chain carries TRBV10-3 and TRBJ2-2, with 13 bases matching TRBD2. CDR3 length equals 17 residues. V lost 3 bases, J lost 2 bases, and 3 bases stayed unmatched. Germline CDR1 and CDR2: ENHRY and SYGVKD. The CDR3 protein is CAISDPGLAGNTGELFF. The CDR3 DNA sequence: TGTGCCATCAGTGATCCGGGACTAGCGGGAAACACCGGGGAGCTGTTTTTT.

The gene calls are TRBV7-6 and TRBJ2-1, with TRBD2 matching over 8 bases. This CDR3 is built from 15 residues. Germline V lookup: CDR1 SGHVS, CDR2 FNYEAQ. V was pared by 0 bases and J by 6 bases, with 4 bases of the junction left unmatched. The CDR3 spells CASSLAMSGSNEQFF. The CDR3 nucleotides are TGTGCCAGCAGCTTAGCGATGAGCGGGAGCAATGAGCAGTTCTTC.

The chain employs TRBV12-5 and TRBJ2-4; 10 bases line up with TRBD2. Germline values: CDR1 LGHNT, CDR2 FRNRAP. Trimming removed 8 bases from V and 8 bases from J; junction bases left unmatched: 15. This CDR3 comprises 16 residues. CDR3 DNA: TGTGCTAGTACCTTGGCGTCTAGCGGGGGCGTGGACATTCAGTACTTC. It encodes CASTLASSGGVDIQYF. The full variable domain, in which reference TRBV12-5 and TRBJ2-4 provide the parts outside the CDR3, is DARVTQTPRHKVTEMGQEVTMRCQPILGHNTVFWYRQTMMQGLELLAYFRNRAPLDDSGMPKDRFSAEMPDATLATLKIQPSEPRDSAVYFCASTLASSGGVDIQYFGAGTRLSVL.

This chain links TRBV7-9 with TRBJ2-7; D uncertain. The CDR3 totals 14 residues. Germline CDR1 SEHNR, CDR2 FQNEAQ (reference sequence). V was pared by 5 bases and J by 3 bases, with 14 bases between. The CDR3 region is CASSQDTDLYEQYF. The CDR3 DNA sequence: TGTGCCAGCAGCCAAGACACCGACCTCTACGAGCAGTACTTC.

V is TRBV5-1 and J is TRBJ2-1, with 9 nucleotides matching TRBD1. Looked up from germline, CDR1 is SGHRS and CDR2 is YFSETQ. CDR3 length: 18 amino acids. Trimming took 0 bases from V and 7 from J; bases not matched to a gene: 14. The CDR3 loop reads CASSLAIPGQGIGNEQFF. CDR3 DNA sequence: TGCGCCAGCAGCTTGGCAATCCCGGGACAGGGTATTGGGAATGAGCAGTTCTTC.

The chain has TRBV27 and TRBJ2-1; 8 bases are a match to TRBD1. Losses at the gene ends were 7 bases for V and 9 bases for J; bases not matched to a gene: 17. The CDR3 spans 16 residues. CDR1 is MNHEY and CDR2 is SMNVEV in the germline V gene (reference sequence). The CDR3 nucleotides are TGTGCCAGCATAGAAAAAGTAGCTCACAGGGGGTTTGAGCAGTTCTTC. Translating gives CASIEKVAHRGFEQFF.

This clone has more than one count but fewer than ten. The chain has TRBV5-1 and TRBJ2-5, with D maybe TRBD1 (5 bases). The V gene's germline CDR1 is SGHRS and CDR2 YFSETQ. V dropped 4 bases and J dropped 1 base, with 14 bases sitting between them. CDR3 size: 15 residues. CDR3 residues: CASSPQPQGQETQYF. Written as DNA, the CDR3 is TGCGCCAGCAGCCCACAACCTCAGGGCCAAGAGACCCAGTACTTC.